One sample yielded the 8 T cell receptor beta chains listed below, sequenced in a study of blood T cell repertoires in COVID-19. Generated by immunoSEQ multiplex PCR, the TCRdb table keeps only in-frame clones and is missing some. The data hold 85,000 to 90,000 clones, with 75% to 90% observed a single time. The sequenced sample was peripheral blood. The source of these receptors is a human donor in a cohort sampled during active COVID-19.

The V gene is TRBV3-1 (or the pseudogene TRBV3-2), the J gene TRBJ2-5, with 9 nucleotides matching TRBD2. The CDR3 sequence is 16 residues long. Germline lookup yields CDR1 LGHDT and CDR2 YNNKEL (reference sequence). The ends lost 0 bases at V and 5 bases at J; junction bases unmatched: 7. The CDR3: CASSQDLAGGRETQYF. CDR3 nucleotide sequence: TGTGCCAGCAGCCAAGATCTTGCGGGAGGGCGGGAGACCCAGTACTTC.

This chain connects TRBV25-1 to TRBJ2-3, with a tentative D call TRBD2 (6 bases). This CDR3 contains 14 residues. Between the trimmed V and J ends, which lost 2 bases and 3 bases, there was a span of 9 bases. Germline V CDR1 and CDR2: MGHDK, SYGVNS. The CDR3 reads CASSERRGTDTQYF. The CDR3 DNA reads as TGTGCCAGCAGTGAACGTCGGGGGACAGATACGCAGTATTTT. Using reference TRBV25-1 and TRBJ2-3 for the parts outside the CDR3, the full variable domain is EADIYQTPRYLVIGTGKKITLECSQTMGHDKMYWYQQDPGMELHLIHYSYGVNSTEKGDLSSESTVSRIRTEHFPLTLESARPSHTSQYLCASSERRGTDTQYFGPGTRLTVL.

The chain couples TRBV10-2 to TRBJ1-3; the D is unclear. The V end lost 8 bases, the J end lost 4 bases, and 18 bases lay between the germline ends. The CDR3 spans 15 residues. Germline CDR1 is WSHSY and CDR2 is SAAADI. The CDR3 DNA reads as TGCGCCAGCCAAGATTCTGGGAGAGGGGGAAACACCATATATTTT. This sequence encodes CASQDSGRGGNTIYF.

This clone was recorded once. V is TRBV28 and J is TRBJ2-7, with 10 bases lining up with TRBD1. Germline V lookup: CDR1 MDHEN, CDR2 SYDVKM. This CDR3 has 13 residues. Losses at the gene ends were 8 bases for V and 3 bases for J; bases not matched to a gene: 4. CDR3 sequence (DNA): TGTGCCAGCGGGGACAGGGGTTACTACGAGCAGTACTTC. This gives the protein CASGDRGYYEQYF.

This clone has just a few counts. The rearrangement uses TRBV5-1 and TRBJ1-2, with D hard to call. Germline lookup yields CDR1 SGHRS and CDR2 YFSETQ. V was clipped by 7 bases and J by 1 base, with 8 bases between them. This CDR3 spans 12 amino acids. CDR3 amino acids: CASAPLNYGYTF. CDR3 bases: TGCGCCAGCGCGCCCCTTAACTATGGCTACACCTTC.

The chain carries TRBV7-8 and TRBJ1-5; D possibly corresponds to TRBD1 (6 bases). CDR1 SGHVS and CDR2 FQNEAQ come from the germline V gene. The CDR3 sequence is 17 residues long. V was shortened by 5 bases and J by 4 bases, with 21 bases between the two germline ends. The CDR3 DNA reads as TGTGCCAGCAGCGCCAGTTACAGGGAAGGCTTGAATCAGCCCCAGCATTTT. As protein: CASSASYREGLNQPQHF.

This sequence joins TRBV10-2 and TRBJ2-2; D is perhaps TRBD1 (6 bases). This CDR3 region has 16 residues. V lost 8 bases and J lost 8, with 24 bases in between. Germline V gene data show CDR1 as WSHSY and CDR2 as SAAADI. The CDR3, as DNA: TGCGCCAGCCGTACTCGGGACATTATAGGGGGAGGGGAGCTGTTTTTT. Translated: CASRTRDIIGGGELFF.

The table lists this clone with a few counts. The V call is TRBV19, the J call TRBJ1-6; 8 positions match TRBD1. The CDR3 contains 13 residues. Trimming took 5 bases from V and 10 from J; bases not matched to a gene: 4. Germline V gene data show CDR1 as LNHDA and CDR2 as SQIVND (reference sequence). In DNA form, the CDR3 reads TGTGCCAGTAGTGGACAGGGAGAATCACCCCTCCACTTT. Residues: CASSGQGESPLHF.